What follows are 11 T cell receptor beta chains derived from one specimen sequenced in a study of response to subunit inactivated influenza vaccine. TCRdb used MiXCR to reprocess the RT-PCR reads, holding one entry per CDR3 protein. This sample has a few hundred thousand distinct CDR3 sequences, with 11% to 15% found just once. The sample consisted of PBMCs from blood, taken about 12 days after vaccination. The origin of the receptors is a man aged 50 or older who received an inactivated influenza vaccine.

The gene calls are TRBV18 and TRBJ1-1; no clear D gene. Germline CDR1 is KGHSH and CDR2 is LQKENI. The CDR3 covers 12 residues. Trimming took 5 bases from V and 3 from J, leaving 7 bases between them. The DNA of the CDR3 is TGTGCCAGCTCAATCACCTACACTGAAGCTTTCTTT. Protein product: CASSITYTEAFF.

The V and J genes are TRBV20-1 and TRBJ2-7, with D tentatively TRBD1 or TRBD2 (6 bases each). V was clipped by 7 bases and J by 0 bases, with 13 bases between them. The CDR3 is 13 amino acids. The germline V gene encodes CDR1 DFQATT and CDR2 SNEGSKA (reference sequence). This chain's CDR3 is CSVNGGTSYEQYF. Here the CDR3 DNA reads TGCAGTGTGAACGGGGGCACCTCCTACGAGCAGTACTTC.

This clonotype was seen more than once but under ten times. The rearrangement links TRBV15 to TRBJ1-5, with a tentative D call TRBD1 (6 bases). The CDR3 length is 18 residues. V gave up 4 bases and J gave up 4 bases, with 23 bases separating them. Germline V gene lookup returns CDR1 LNHNV and CDR2 YYDKDF (reference sequence). The CDR3 DNA follows: TGTGCCACCAGCAAGACCGGGAGACGAACAGGGCGGAATCAGCCCCAGCATTTT. Amino acids: CATSKTGRRTGRNQPQHF.

The chain has TRBV7-9 and TRBJ2-2, with TRBD2 identical over 11 bases. The CDR3 covers 17 residues. CDR1 SEHNR and CDR2 FQNEAQ come from the germline V gene (reference sequence). V trimming: 5 bases; J trimming: 1 base; junction bases outside the gene matches: 6. CDR3 coding DNA: TGTGCCAGCAGCATGCCGACTAGCGGGGTGAACACCGGGGAGCTGTTTTTT. Its translation is CASSMPTSGVNTGELFF.

J is TRBJ2-7 and V is TRBV6-5; 7 nucleotides match TRBD1. CDR3 length: 14 amino acids. The junction had 9 bases not matched to a gene; V was cut back by 5 bases and J by 5 bases. Germline values: CDR1 MNHEY, CDR2 SVGAGI. The CDR3: CASSHRGYGNEQYF. Here the CDR3 DNA reads TGTGCCAGCAGTCACAGGGGTTACGGGAACGAGCAGTACTTC.

This chain uses TRBV20-1 with TRBJ2-5; D is undetermined. Germline V gene sequence: CDR1 DFQATT, CDR2 SNEGSKA (reference sequence). The CDR3 totals 14 residues. V lost 6 bases to trimming and J lost 1 base, with 15 bases between them. The CDR3 DNA is TGCAGTGCGGCCCCCTATCGCCTCCAAGAGACCCAGTACTTC. This encodes CSAAPYRLQETQYF.

The rearrangement joins TRBV5-1 to TRBJ2-1; perhaps D is TRBD1 or TRBD2 (5 bases each). Trimming took off 7 bases at V and 2 bases at J, with 13 bases between the two ends. The CDR3 covers 14 residues. Looked up from germline, CDR1 is SGHRS and CDR2 is YFSETQ. The CDR3 bases are TGCGCCAGCGGCCGGGACGGACCCTACAATGAGCAGTTCTTC. It is translated as CASGRDGPYNEQFF.

At least ten counts were recorded for this clonotype. The DNA of the CDR3 is TGTGCCAGCAGTACCCAGAGAGGGACAAGCCCCCAAGAGACCCAGTACTTC. Translation: CASSTQRGTSPQETQYF. The genes are TRBV25-1 and TRBJ2-5; a possible D gene is TRBD1 (6 bases). V shed 5 bases and J shed 1 base, with 20 bases lying between them. The CDR3 consists of 17 residues. Looked up from germline, CDR1 is MGHDK and CDR2 is SYGVNS. The full variable domain, completed using reference TRBV25-1 and TRBJ2-5, is EADIYQTPRYLVIGTGKKITLECSQTMGHDKMYWYQQDPGMELHLIHYSYGVNSTEKGDLSSESTVSRIRTEHFPLTLESARPSHTSQYLCASSTQRGTSPQETQYFGPGTRLLVL.

The chain couples TRBV20-1 to TRBJ2-3; the match to TRBD2 covers 12 bases. The germline gives CDR1 DFQATT, CDR2 SNEGSKA (reference sequence). The CDR3 covers 17 residues. V trimming: 0 bases; J trimming: 5 bases; junction bases outside the gene matches: 9. CDR3 nucleotides: TGCAGTGCTAGAGATTCGACTAGCGGGGGTGGAGTAGATACGCAGTATTTT. Protein: CSARDSTSGGGVDTQYF.

This clonotype was detected only a few times. The chain combines TRBV7-2 with TRBJ1-1, with D perhaps matching TRBD1 (5 bases). The CDR3 totals 14 residues. V gave up 8 bases and J gave up 3 bases, with 16 bases separating them. Per germline, CDR1 SGHTA and CDR2 FQGNSA. CDR3 in DNA: TGTGCCAGCTGGGGGGGGGTCCGGTACACTGAAGCTTTCTTT. This gives the protein CASWGGVRYTEAFF.

This clonotype was counted between two and nine times. The chain combines TRBV7-9 with TRBJ1-2; no firm D call. Germline assignment: CDR1 SEHNR and CDR2 FQNEAQ (reference sequence). This CDR3 comprises 12 residues. V was trimmed by 8 bases and J by 2 bases, leaving 9 bases between them. The CDR3 region has the DNA TGTGCCAGCGGGCAGACCAACTATGGCTACACCTTC. It translates to CASGQTNYGYTF.